What follows describes a single T cell receptor (beta chain). Its antigen is not identified. Losses at the gene ends were 3 bases for V and 0 bases for J; bases not matched to a gene: 4. The CDR3 sequence is 16 residues long. Germline assignment: CDR1 MNHNS and CDR2 SASEGT. The data derive from a study of cytomegalovirus exposure and HLA in healthy donors. Findings and caveats of the study: The study designated roughly 150 TCR beta chains cytomegalovirus-associated. Being productive about 87% or about 30% of the time was typical of most TCR beta V segments in an earlier analysis. Solely CMV serostatus was available to characterize immune exposure.

PCR primers comprised 60 Vbeta and 13 Jbeta primers. Profiling relied on immunoSEQ multiplex PCR, and the TCRdb table lists in-frame clones only, not all of them. The sample contains more than 60,000 clones, about 68% of which appear only once. Sequencing was performed on PBMCs. The TCR comes from a man between 35 and 55 years old in good health and CMV-seropositive. V and J are TRBV6-1 and TRBJ1-5; 8 bases are a match to TRBD1. CDR3 DNA: TGTGCCAGCAGTGATGGACAGGGTTATAGCAATCAGCCCCAGCATTTT. This encodes CASSDGQGYSNQPQHF.